The T cell receptor beta chain under discussion was sequenced for a study of T cell responses to AZD1222 COVID-19 vaccine. Measured with immunoSEQ multiplex PCR; TCRdb has only the in-frame clones, and not every one. The sample records fewer than 150,000 clones, 90% being singletons. A note on this clone: Its target is not known.

The CDR3 has 17 residues. CDR1 PRHDT and CDR2 FYEKMQ come from the germline V gene (reference sequence). V dropped 5 bases and J dropped 2; count of bases not matched to a gene: 13. Findings and caveats of the study: Repertoire sampling occurred only after the peak T cell response. Donors skewed white British and female; clonal diversity was possibly underestimated.

The chain combines TRBV13 with TRBJ2-3; 7 bases agree with TRBD1. This material consisted of peripheral blood, taken 28 days after the second AZD1222 dose. The sequence was collected from an adult who received the AZD1222 COVID-19 vaccine. CDR3 bases: TGTGCCAGCAGCCTTGGGGACAGAATAATTTTCACAGATACGCAGTATTTT. Translated: CASSLGDRIIFTDTQYF. Variable domain in full (rest from reference TRBV13 and TRBJ2-3): AAGVIQSPRHLIKEKRETATLKCYPIPRHDTVYWYQQGPGQDPQFLISFYEKMQSDKGSIPDRFSAQQFSDYHSELNMSSLELGDSALYFCASSLGDRIIFTDTQYFGPGTRLTVL.